A single T cell receptor beta chain is shown here with its context. What it binds is not known. Other DNA sequences in the same sample also yield this CDR3. CD8 cells regarded as naive lacked CD45RO, were positively chosen for CCR7, and omitted terminally differentiated effector memory CD45RA+ cells. Caucasian adults living in Nashville, Tennessee, provided all samples. The data derive from a study of shared clonotypes between healthy human individuals. Study-level background: Sampling drew on donors who were a couple of women and a few men aged 18 to 49. Study-wide findings and caveats: Naive subsets usually exceeded memory subsets in estimated richness.

Germline loops: CDR1 SGDLS, CDR2 YYNGEE. V was clipped by 0 bases and J by 9 bases, with 4 bases between them. The CDR3 length is 11 residues. Assay: immunoSEQ multiplex PCR; the TCRdb copy retains only in-frame clones and omits some. Of about 750,000 clones in the sample, 80% to 95% are singletons; the top ten hold 24%. Source material: naive CD8+ T cells sorted from blood. The chain combines TRBV9 with TRBJ2-1; D not certain. This TCR came from a man aged 25-45 years in good health. The chain's CDR3 is CASSVGSEQFF. The CDR3, as DNA: TGTGCCAGCAGCGTAGGAAGTGAGCAGTTCTTC. The entire variable domain, with the rest obtained from reference TRBV9 and TRBJ2-1, is as follows: DSGVTQTPKHLITATGQRVTLRCSPRSGDLSVYWYQQSLDQGLQFLIQYYNGEERAKGNILERFSAQQFPDLHSELNLSSLELGDSALYFCASSVGSEQFFGPGTRLTVL.